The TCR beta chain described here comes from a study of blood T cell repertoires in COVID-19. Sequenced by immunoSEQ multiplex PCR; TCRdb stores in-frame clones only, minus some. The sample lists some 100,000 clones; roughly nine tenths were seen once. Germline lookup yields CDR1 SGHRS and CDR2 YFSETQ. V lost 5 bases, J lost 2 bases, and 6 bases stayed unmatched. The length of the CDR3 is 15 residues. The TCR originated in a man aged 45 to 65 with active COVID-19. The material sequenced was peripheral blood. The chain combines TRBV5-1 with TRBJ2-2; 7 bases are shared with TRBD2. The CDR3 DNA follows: TGCGCCAGCAGGAAAGCGGGAACTAACACCGGGGAGCTGTTTTTT. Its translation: CASRKAGTNTGELFF.